The rows below give T cell receptor beta chains drawn from one sample of a study of CD8 T cells in Susac syndrome. TCRdb processed the immunoSEQ multiplex PCR reads anew with MiXCR; each CDR3 protein has one entry. The sample lists almost 450,000 distinct CDR3 sequences, more than 80% occurring once. The sequencing input was CD8+ T cells from PBMCs. The receptors shown here come from a human donor with multiple sclerosis. The CDR3 runs from the conserved cysteine through the conserved F or W. Fields, in order: D gene, J gene, clone size, V gene, CDR3 protein, CDR3 DNA. D genes are given only for firm matches. Some rows mark clone size as missing; the rest say once, few, many or name a class of expanded clone.

>.|TRBJ1-1|.|TRBV30
CAWSVAGVTEAFF
TGTGCCTGGAGTGTAGCAGGGGTTACTGAAGCTTTCTTT
>TRBD1|TRBJ2-7|.|TRBV7-7
CASSYGQGRYEQYF
TGTGCTAGCAGCTACGGACAGGGCAGGTACGAGCAGTACTTC
>TRBD1|TRBJ1-2|few|TRBV6-1
CASSGWDSENYGYTF
TGTGCCAGCAGTGGCTGGGACAGTGAGAACTATGGCTACACCTTC
>TRBD1|TRBJ2-7|.|TRBV27
CASSFGGRGSEQYF
TGTGCCAGCAGTTTTGGTGGCAGGGGGAGCGAGCAGTACTTC
>.|TRBJ1-1|.|TRBV4-1
CASSQDGAAGDTEAFF
TGCGCCAGCAGCCAAGATGGTGCGGCAGGCGACACTGAAGCTTTCTTT
>TRBD2|TRBJ2-5|.|TRBV12-3/TRBV12-4
CASCSSGGSGTQYF
TGTGCCAGCTGTTCTAGCGGGGGGTCGGGGACCCAGTACTTC
>TRBD2|TRBJ2-1|.|TRBV27
CASSAGLAGVTEQFF
TGTGCCAGCAGTGCGGGACTAGCGGGAGTAACCGAGCAGTTCTTC
>TRBD2|TRBJ2-2|.|TRBV19
CASSVGRGGLTGELFF
TGTGCCAGCTCGGTGGGGCGGGGGGGCCTCACCGGGGAGCTGTTTTTT
>TRBD1|TRBJ2-5|.|TRBV5-6
CASSRWGQTQETQYF
TGTGCCAGCAGCCGGTGGGGACAGACCCAAGAGACCCAGTACTTC
>.|TRBJ2-7|few|TRBV3-1
CASSQDLGGERVEQYF
TGTGCCAGCAGCCAAGATTTGGGGGGAGAAAGGGTCGAGCAGTACTTC
>.|TRBJ2-5|.|TRBV4-1
CASSQGGVSGTQYF
TGCGCCAGCAGCCAAGGGGGGGTCTCGGGGACCCAGTACTTC
>.|TRBJ1-5|.|TRBV7-6
CASSLEGGHNQPQHF
TGTGCCAGCAGCTTAGAGGGGGGACACAATCAGCCCCAGCATTTT